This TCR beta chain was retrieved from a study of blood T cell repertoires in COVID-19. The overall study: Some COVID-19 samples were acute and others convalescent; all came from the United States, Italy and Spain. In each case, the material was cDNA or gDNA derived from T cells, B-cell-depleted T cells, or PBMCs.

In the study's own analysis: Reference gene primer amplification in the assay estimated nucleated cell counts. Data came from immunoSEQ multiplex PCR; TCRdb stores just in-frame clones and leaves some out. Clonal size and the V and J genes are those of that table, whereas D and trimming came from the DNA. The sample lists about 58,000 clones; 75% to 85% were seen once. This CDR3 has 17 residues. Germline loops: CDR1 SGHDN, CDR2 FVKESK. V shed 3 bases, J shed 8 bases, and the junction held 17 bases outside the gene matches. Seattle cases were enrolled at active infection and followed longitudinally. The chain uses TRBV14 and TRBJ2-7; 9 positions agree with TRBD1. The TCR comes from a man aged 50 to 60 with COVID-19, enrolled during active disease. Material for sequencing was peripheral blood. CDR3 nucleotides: TGTGCCAGCAGCCAGGCTGCAACCGGGACAGGGTCGAGGAAGCAGTACTTC. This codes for CASSQAATGTGSRKQYF.